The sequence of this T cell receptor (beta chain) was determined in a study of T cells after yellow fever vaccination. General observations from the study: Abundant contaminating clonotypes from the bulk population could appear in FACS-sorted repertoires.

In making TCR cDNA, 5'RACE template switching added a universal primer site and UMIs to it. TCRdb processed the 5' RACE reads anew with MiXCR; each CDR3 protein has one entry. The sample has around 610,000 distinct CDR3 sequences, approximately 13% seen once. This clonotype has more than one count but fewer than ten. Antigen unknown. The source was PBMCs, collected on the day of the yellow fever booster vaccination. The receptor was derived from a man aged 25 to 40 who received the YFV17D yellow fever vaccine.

For the CDR3, the DNA is TGTGCCAGCAGTTTGGGACAGTTTGAAGCTTTCTTT. Translation: CASSLGQFEAFF. V gene TRBV12-3 or TRBV12-4 combines with J gene TRBJ1-1; 7 nucleotides match TRBD1. CDR3 size: 12 residues. V was pared by 3 bases and J by 7 bases, with 2 bases of the junction left unmatched.